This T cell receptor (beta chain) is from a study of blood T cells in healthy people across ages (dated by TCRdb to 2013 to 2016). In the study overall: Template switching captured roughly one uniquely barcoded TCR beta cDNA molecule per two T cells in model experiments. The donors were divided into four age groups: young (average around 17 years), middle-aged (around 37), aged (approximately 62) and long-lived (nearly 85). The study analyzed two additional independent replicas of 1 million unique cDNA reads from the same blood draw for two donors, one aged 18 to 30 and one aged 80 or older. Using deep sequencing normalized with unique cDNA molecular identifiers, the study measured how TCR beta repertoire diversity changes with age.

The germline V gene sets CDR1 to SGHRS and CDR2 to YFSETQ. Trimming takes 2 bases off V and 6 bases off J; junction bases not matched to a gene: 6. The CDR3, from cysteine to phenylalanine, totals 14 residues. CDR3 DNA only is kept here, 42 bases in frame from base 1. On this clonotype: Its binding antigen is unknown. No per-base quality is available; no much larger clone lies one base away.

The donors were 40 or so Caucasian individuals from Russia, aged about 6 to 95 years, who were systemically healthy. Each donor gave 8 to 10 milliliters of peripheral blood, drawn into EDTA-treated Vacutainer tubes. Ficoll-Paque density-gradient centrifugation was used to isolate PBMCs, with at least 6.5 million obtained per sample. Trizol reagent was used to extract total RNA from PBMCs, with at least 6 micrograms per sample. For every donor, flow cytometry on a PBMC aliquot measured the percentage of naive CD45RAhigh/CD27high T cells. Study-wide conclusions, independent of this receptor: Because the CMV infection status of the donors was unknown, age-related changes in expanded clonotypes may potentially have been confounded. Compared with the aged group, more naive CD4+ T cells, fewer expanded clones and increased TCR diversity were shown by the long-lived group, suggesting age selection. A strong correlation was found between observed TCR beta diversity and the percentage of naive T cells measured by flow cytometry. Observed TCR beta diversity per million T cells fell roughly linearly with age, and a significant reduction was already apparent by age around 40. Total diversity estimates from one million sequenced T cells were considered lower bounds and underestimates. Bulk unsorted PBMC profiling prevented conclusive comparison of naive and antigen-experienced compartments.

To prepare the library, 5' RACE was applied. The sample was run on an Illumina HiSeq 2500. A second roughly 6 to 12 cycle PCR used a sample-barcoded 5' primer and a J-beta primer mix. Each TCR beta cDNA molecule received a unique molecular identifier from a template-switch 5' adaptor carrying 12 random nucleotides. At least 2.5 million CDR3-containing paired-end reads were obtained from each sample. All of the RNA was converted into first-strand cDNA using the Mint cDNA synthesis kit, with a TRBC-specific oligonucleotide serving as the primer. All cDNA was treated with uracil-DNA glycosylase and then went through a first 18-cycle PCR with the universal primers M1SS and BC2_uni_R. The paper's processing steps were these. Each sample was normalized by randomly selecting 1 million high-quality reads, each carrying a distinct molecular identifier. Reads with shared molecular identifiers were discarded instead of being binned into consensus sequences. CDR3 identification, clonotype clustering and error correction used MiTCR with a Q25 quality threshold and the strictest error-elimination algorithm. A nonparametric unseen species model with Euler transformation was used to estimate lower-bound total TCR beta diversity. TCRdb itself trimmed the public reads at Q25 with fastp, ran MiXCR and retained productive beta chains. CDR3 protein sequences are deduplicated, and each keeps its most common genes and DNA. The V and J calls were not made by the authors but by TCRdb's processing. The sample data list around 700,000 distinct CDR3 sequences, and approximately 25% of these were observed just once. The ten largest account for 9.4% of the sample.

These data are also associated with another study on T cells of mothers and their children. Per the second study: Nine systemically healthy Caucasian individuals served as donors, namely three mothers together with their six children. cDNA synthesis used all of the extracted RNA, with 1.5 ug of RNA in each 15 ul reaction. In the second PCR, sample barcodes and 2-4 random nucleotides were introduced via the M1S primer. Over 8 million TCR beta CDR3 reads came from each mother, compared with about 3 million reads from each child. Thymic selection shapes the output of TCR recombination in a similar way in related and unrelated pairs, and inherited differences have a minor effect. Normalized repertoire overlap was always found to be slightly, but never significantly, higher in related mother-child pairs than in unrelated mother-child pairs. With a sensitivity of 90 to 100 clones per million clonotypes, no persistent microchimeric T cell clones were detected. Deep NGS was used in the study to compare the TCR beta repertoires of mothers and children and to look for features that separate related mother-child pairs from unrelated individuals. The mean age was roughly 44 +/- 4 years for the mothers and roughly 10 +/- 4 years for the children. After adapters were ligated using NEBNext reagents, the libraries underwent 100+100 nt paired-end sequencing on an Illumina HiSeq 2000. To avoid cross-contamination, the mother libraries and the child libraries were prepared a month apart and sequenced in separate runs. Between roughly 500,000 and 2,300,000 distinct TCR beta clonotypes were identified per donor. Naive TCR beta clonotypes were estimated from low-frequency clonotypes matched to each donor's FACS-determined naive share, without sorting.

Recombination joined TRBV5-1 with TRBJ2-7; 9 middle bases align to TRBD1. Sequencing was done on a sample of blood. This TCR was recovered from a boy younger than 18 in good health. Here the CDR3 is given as CASSLTGGYGEQYF. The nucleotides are TGCGCCAGCAGCTTAACAGGGGGCTATGGCGAGCAGTACTTC. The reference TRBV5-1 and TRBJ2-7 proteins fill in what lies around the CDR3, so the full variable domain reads KAGVTQTPRYLIKTRGQQVTLSCSPISGHRSVSWYQQTPGQGLQFLFEYFSETQRNKGNFPGRFSGRQFSNSRSEMNVSTLELGDSALYLCASSLTGGYGEQYFGPGTRLTVT.